The 2 T cell receptor beta chains in this list originate from one sample, sequenced in a study of CD8 T cells in ankylosing spondylitis. TCRdb re-analysed the 5' RACE reads in MiXCR, keeping a single row per CDR3 protein. The sample lists under 450,000 distinct CDR3 sequences, roughly 22% seen once, with about an eighth in the top ten. Material: blood, either unsorted or a sorted T cell fraction (not recorded which). Receptors were obtained from a male donor with ankylosing spondylitis or in good health (not recorded which).

This clonotype has only a few counts. The chain uses TRBV7-6 and TRBJ2-6, with 7 bases lining up with TRBD1. The CDR3 has 18 amino acids. The germline V gene has CDR1 SGHVS and CDR2 FNYEAQ. V lost 5 bases to trimming and J lost 0 bases; unmatched junction nucleotides: 10. CDR3 protein: CASSTDGTAFSGANVLTF. The CDR3 DNA sequence: TGTGCCAGCAGCACGGATGGGACAGCCTTCTCTGGGGCCAACGTCCTGACTTTC.

This clonotype was seen a handful of times. The CDR3 is CATSGTSGAYNEQFF. In nucleotides, the CDR3 is TGTGCCACCTCCGGGACTAGCGGGGCCTACAATGAGCAGTTCTTC. The genes are TRBV24-1 and TRBJ2-1, with TRBD2 identical over 13 bases. With 9 bases clipped from V and 2 bases from J, the junction kept 3 bases outside the gene matches. Germline-derived CDR1 and CDR2 are KGHDR and SFDVKD. This CDR3 contains 15 residues.